These T cell receptor beta chains were read from a single sample in a study of blood T cell repertoires in COVID-19. Sequencing used immunoSEQ multiplex PCR; TCRdb keeps in-frame clones, though not all of them. The profile shows roughly 90,000 clones, 90% of them singletons. Sequencing input: peripheral blood. These receptors originate from a human donor with active COVID-19. The donor label of this sample is uncertain. CDR3s include the opening cysteine and the closing phenylalanine or tryptophan. D genes are given only for firm matches. The listing skips clone size in some rows; elsewhere it reads once, few, many or a size class.

d_gene	abundance	j_gene	v_gene	len	CDR3nt	CDR3aa
-	-	TRBJ1-2	TRBV5-6	15	TGTGCCAGCAGCCCCACCGGGACAAAATCGCAAGGCTACACCTTC	CASSPTGTKSQGYTF
-	-	TRBJ1-2	TRBV6-1	13	TGTGCCAGCAGTGAAGCCTGGGGGGATGGCTACACCTTC	CASSEAWGDGYTF
TRBD1	-	TRBJ1-5	TRBV7-9	18	TGTGCCAGCAGCCCCGCATTCCGCGGACAGGGAGTCAATCAGCCCCAGCATTTT	CASSPAFRGQGVNQPQHF
-	-	TRBJ2-5	TRBV7-9	14	TGTGCCAGCAGCCGATCGACGGTAGCGGAGACCCAGTACTTC	CASSRSTVAETQYF
-	few	TRBJ1-5	TRBV7-9	14	TGTGCCAGCAGCCCGGTGGGGGCCAGCGGGCCCCAGCATTTT	CASSPVGASGPQHF
-	-	TRBJ2-5	TRBV15	15	TGTGCCACCAGCAAGTCCGGGACACAACAAGAGACCCAGTACTTC	CATSKSGTQQETQYF
-	-	TRBJ1-2	TRBV9	14	TGTGCCAGCAGGGGGGAGGAGTCCGACTATGGCTACACCTTC	CASRGEESDYGYTF
TRBD1	-	TRBJ1-1	TRBV4-3	16	TGCGCCAGCAGCCCCCGGACAGGGCTCATGAACACTGAAGCTTTCTTT	CASSPRTGLMNTEAFF
-	-	TRBJ1-6	TRBV30	16	TGTGCCTGGGGGAGATACAGGGCCTCCTATAATTCACCCCTCCACTTT	CAWGRYRASYNSPLHF
-	-	TRBJ2-5	TRBV6-1	12	TGTGCCAGCAGTGAGGGCCCCCGGACCCAGTACTTC	CASSEGPRTQYF
TRBD1	-	TRBJ2-2	TRBV28	16	TGTGCCAGCAGTTTATCGGGGACAGGGGGCGCCGGGGAGCTGTTTTTT	CASSLSGTGGAGELFF
TRBD1	-	TRBJ1-5	TRBV5-5	15	TGTGCCAGCAGCCGCAGGGGGGCTAGCAATCAGCCCCAGCATTTT	CASSRRGASNQPQHF
TRBD1	-	TRBJ2-7	TRBV11-2	14	TGTGCCAGCAGCTCCCGGACAGGTTCCTACGAGCAGTACTTC	CASSSRTGSYEQYF
TRBD1	-	TRBJ2-1	TRBV4-2	17	TGTGCCAGCAGCCACGGAGCCGGGACAGGGAGTAGGGATGAGCAGTTCTTC	CASSHGAGTGSRDEQFF
TRBD1	-	TRBJ2-7	TRBV18	16	TGTGCCAGCTCACCACTTCCCCAGGACAGGAACTACGAGCAGTACTTC	CASSPLPQDRNYEQYF
TRBD1	-	TRBJ1-2	TRBV11-2	16	TGTGCCAGCAGCTTCTATGCGGGACAGACTAACTATGGCTACACCTTC	CASSFYAGQTNYGYTF
TRBD1	-	TRBJ2-7	TRBV14	16	TGTGCCAGCAGCCAAAATTCCGGGACAGGGAACTACGAGCAGTACTTC	CASSQNSGTGNYEQYF
-	-	TRBJ2-7	TRBV5-1	15	TGCGCCAGCAGCTCAACAGGACGCTCTACTTCCGAGCAGTACTTC	CASSSTGRSTSEQYF
-	-	TRBJ2-3	TRBV3-1/TRBV3-2	16	TGTGCCAGCAGCCAAGACGGCCGGGGTCCGACAGATACGCAGTATTTT	CASSQDGRGPTDTQYF
-	-	TRBJ1-6	TRBV9	15	TGTGCCAGCAGCCCGGAAGGGGGTGGTAATTCACCCCTCCACTTT	CASSPEGGGNSPLHF
TRBD2	-	TRBJ2-3	TRBV7-2	15	TGTGCCAGCAGCCAAAGTAGCGGGGGGCGAGATACGCAGTATTTT	CASSQSSGGRDTQYF
-	-	TRBJ1-5	TRBV28	16	TGTGCCAGCGCCTTGCGGGGCGCGAATGGCAATCAGCCCCAGCATTTT	CASALRGANGNQPQHF
TRBD1	-	TRBJ1-4	TRBV4-3	16	TGCGCCAGCAAACCCACCGGGACAGGGTTGGGTGAAAAACTGTTTTTT	CASKPTGTGLGEKLFF
-	-	TRBJ1-6	TRBV7-6	16	TGTGCCAGCAGCTTAAGGGAGGGGGTCGGGAATTCACCCCTCCACTTT	CASSLREGVGNSPLHF
-	-	TRBJ1-2	TRBV19	15	TGTGCCAGTAGCCCCTCAGTGGCTTTCGACTATGGCTACACCTTC	CASSPSVAFDYGYTF
-	-	TRBJ2-2	TRBV7-2	15	TGTGCCAGCAGCTTACAGGCCTCGAACACCGGGGAGCTGTTTTTT	CASSLQASNTGELFF
-	-	TRBJ2-2	TRBV9	13	TGTGCCAGCCTACAGGGAGCCACCGGGGAGCTGTTTTTT	CASLQGATGELFF
TRBD2	once	TRBJ2-1	TRBV5-1	15	TGCGCCAGCAGCGAGGCCGGGGGGACCTACAATGAGCAGTTCTTC	CASSEAGGTYNEQFF
-	-	TRBJ1-1	TRBV28	11	TGTGCCAGCAACCGGGAAACTGAAGCTTTCTTT	CASNRETEAFF
TRBD2	-	TRBJ2-1	TRBV6-1	17	TGTGCCAGCAGTGACGGACTAGCGGGGGGGTGGAGCAATGAGCAGTTCTTC	CASSDGLAGGWSNEQFF
TRBD2	-	TRBJ2-3	TRBV3-1/TRBV3-2	16	TGTGCCAGCAGCCAAGGTTCGGGGGGGCCTACAGATACGCAGTATTTT	CASSQGSGGPTDTQYF
-	-	TRBJ1-1	TRBV5-1	13	TGCGCCAGCGGCCTACAGGAGAACACTGAAGCTTTCTTT	CASGLQENTEAFF
-	-	TRBJ2-3	TRBV7-2	14	TGTGCCAGCAGCTTCGGGGGGCCCCCAGATACGCAGTATTTT	CASSFGGPPDTQYF
TRBD1	-	TRBJ1-2	TRBV5-1	12	TGCGCCAGCAGACAGGGGAGCTATGGCTACACCTTC	CASRQGSYGYTF